The 14 T cell receptor beta chains in this list originate from one sample, sequenced in a study of T cell responses to AZD1222 COVID-19 vaccine. Measured with immunoSEQ multiplex PCR; TCRdb has only the in-frame clones, and not every one. The top ten hold 5% of the sample, which has 99,000 or so clones, roughly 80% seen once. The sequencing used peripheral blood, collected on day 0 of AZD1222 vaccination. The receptors were gathered from an adult in good health.

The J gene is TRBJ1-4, the V gene TRBV5-4; D unclear. The CDR3 has 15 residues. Trimming removed 7 bases at V and 8 bases at J, with 21 bases between. Germline V lookup: CDR1 SGHNT, CDR2 YYREEE (reference sequence). The CDR3: CASQPGSTEGEKLFF. The CDR3 DNA reads as TGTGCCAGCCAGCCGGGATCGACCGAAGGGGAAAAACTGTTTTTT.

J is TRBJ2-7 and V is TRBV5-1, with a possible D match to TRBD2 (5 bases). The V end lost 3 bases, the J end lost 1 base, and 14 bases lay between the germline ends. There are 15 residues in the CDR3. From germline, CDR1 is SGHRS and CDR2 YFSETQ. The CDR3 nucleotides read TGCGCCAGCAGCTCGGGCGTGGGAGTATCCTACGAGCAGTACTTC. This encodes CASSSGVGVSYEQYF.

The V gene is TRBV11-3, the J gene TRBJ1-1; D remains ambiguous. V dropped 5 bases and J dropped 5 bases, with 12 bases sitting between them. The CDR3 loop spans 13 amino acids. CDR1 SGHNT and CDR2 YENEEA come from the germline V gene. The CDR3 sequence is CASSPSRRTEAFF. The CDR3 bases are TGTGCCAGCAGCCCGTCCAGGCGTACTGAAGCTTTCTTT.

The V gene is TRBV6-2 or TRBV6-3, the J gene TRBJ2-3; 9 bases align to TRBD2. The CDR3 sequence is 18 residues long. Germline trimming cut 0 bases from V and 0 bases from J; bases unmatched to any gene: 7. Looked up from germline, CDR1 is MNHEY and CDR2 is SVGEGT. Here the CDR3 DNA reads TGTGCCAGCAGTTACTCTTCGCTAGCGGGGCGGAGCACAGATACGCAGTATTTT. It encodes CASSYSSLAGRSTDTQYF.

J is TRBJ1-1 and V is TRBV5-1, with TRBD1 identical over 7 bases. Germline V gene data show CDR1 as SGHRS and CDR2 as YFSETQ. Trimming removed 4 bases from V and 11 bases from J; junction bases left unmatched: 11. The CDR3 consists of 13 residues. CDR3 in amino acids: CASSLGTAFVAFF. The CDR3 DNA follows: TGCGCCAGCAGCCTAGGGACAGCTTTTGTGGCTTTCTTT.

This sequence joins TRBV7-2 and TRBJ1-6; 8 nucleotides agree with TRBD1. Per germline, CDR1 SGHTA and CDR2 FQGNSA. The CDR3 consists of 17 residues. With V trimmed by 5 bases and J by 8 bases, 14 bases remained unmatched. The DNA of the CDR3 is TGTGCCAGCAGCCCACGGCAGGGGGCGTTTATGGATTCACCCCTCCACTTT. Its translation: CASSPRQGAFMDSPLHF. The full variable domain, in which reference TRBV7-2 and TRBJ1-6 provide the parts outside the CDR3, is GAGVSQSPSNKVTEKGKDVELRCDPISGHTALYWYRQSLGQGLEFLIYFQGNSAPDKSGLPSDRFSAERTGGSVSTLTIQRTQQEDSAVYLCASSPRQGAFMDSPLHFGNGTRLTVT.

The rearrangement uses TRBV7-8 and TRBJ1-2; 10 bases fit TRBD1. With V trimmed by 2 bases and J by 6 bases, 15 bases remained unmatched. The germline V gene has CDR1 SGHVS and CDR2 FQNEAQ. The CDR3 sequence is 18 residues long. The CDR3 DNA sequence: TGTGCCAGCAGCTTATTAATTTTTCCGGGACAGGGGCTTGATGGCTACACCTTC. Encoded protein: CASSLLIFPGQGLDGYTF.

The table lists this clone with a count of one. The chain uses TRBV5-1 and TRBJ2-7, with D tentatively TRBD2 (5 bases). Germline-derived CDR1 and CDR2 are SGHRS and YFSETQ. This CDR3 has 17 amino acids. Trimming took 3 bases from V and 4 from J, leaving 23 bases between them. The CDR3 here is CASSWRLEGLGSYEQYF. The CDR3 DNA reads TGCGCCAGCAGCTGGCGCTTAGAAGGACTGGGGAGTTACGAGCAGTACTTC.

The J gene is TRBJ1-2, the V gene TRBV5-4; a possible D gene is TRBD1 (5 bases). Trimming cost V 3 bases and J 7 bases, with 22 bases left between them. Germline V gene data show CDR1 as SGHNT and CDR2 as YYREEE (reference sequence). The CDR3 spans 16 residues. Here the CDR3 reads CASSSWGTPILSGYTF. The CDR3 DNA sequence: TGTGCCAGCAGCTCTTGGGGGACTCCAATCCTAAGTGGCTACACCTTC.

The V and J genes are TRBV10-1 and TRBJ2-7; no clear D gene. The V gene's germline CDR1 is WNHNN and CDR2 SYGVQD (reference sequence). This CDR3 spans 12 amino acids. Trimming cost V 2 bases and J 3 bases, with 5 bases left between them. This chain's CDR3 is CASSEPGYEQYF. CDR3 nucleotide sequence: TGCGCCAGCAGTGAGCCTGGCTACGAGCAGTACTTC.

The CDR3 region is CSVRQGRAGELFF. The DNA of the CDR3 is TGCAGCGTTCGCCAGGGGAGGGCCGGGGAGCTGTTTTTT. The rearrangement links TRBV29-1 to TRBJ2-2; a weak D match, TRBD2 (7 bases). Germline V gene data show CDR1 as SQVTM and CDR2 as ANQGSEA. With 5 bases removed from V and 6 bases from J, the gap between germline ends came to 13 bases. This CDR3 is built from 13 residues.

This clone was observed once. The V gene is TRBV6-6, the J gene TRBJ2-2; 7 bases fit TRBD2. Germline lookup yields CDR1 MNHNY and CDR2 SVGAGI (reference sequence). After removal of 3 bases from V and 4 bases from J, the junction contained 5 bases not matched to a gene. The CDR3 totals 15 residues. CDR3 sequence reads: CASSYGRVGTGELFF. The DNA of the CDR3 is TGTGCCAGCAGTTATGGGAGGGTCGGCACCGGGGAGCTGTTTTTT.

The rearrangement joins TRBV6-5 to TRBJ1-3; no reliable D call. CDR1 is MNHEY, CDR2 SVGAGI, per germline. This CDR3 has 12 amino acids. The V end was cut by 6 bases, the J end by 2 bases, with 5 bases between. The DNA for the CDR3 is TGTGCCAGCAGCGGGGCTGGAAACACCATATATTTT. Translating gives CASSGAGNTIYF.

The rearrangement joins TRBV7-9 to TRBJ2-7; 9 bases map to TRBD1. After removal of 5 bases from V and 6 bases from J, the junction contained 14 bases not matched to a gene. From germline, CDR1 is SEHNR and CDR2 FQNEAQ (reference sequence). The CDR3 spans 16 residues. The CDR3 loop reads CASSPKTGGSGGEQYF. CDR3 nucleotides: TGTGCCAGCAGCCCTAAAACAGGGGGCTCTGGCGGCGAGCAGTACTTC. The complete variable domain, with remaining parts taken from reference TRBV7-9 and TRBJ2-7, reads DTGVSQNPRHKITKRGQNVTFRCDPISEHNRLYWYRQTLGQGPEFLTYFQNEAQLEKSRLLSDRFSAERPKGSFSTLEIQRTEQGDSAMYLCASSPKTGGSGGEQYFGPGTRLTVT.